Following are 19 T cell receptor beta chains from one sample sequenced in a study of T cell responses to AZD1222 COVID-19 vaccine. This table comes from immunoSEQ multiplex PCR, and its TCRdb copy is limited to in-frame clones, with some not included. Altogether about 270,000 clones are present, almost 95% being singletons, with the ten largest covering 0.5% to 0.7%. This sample comprised peripheral blood, obtained 28 days after the second AZD1222 dose. Receptor source: an adult who received the AZD1222 COVID-19 vaccine.

The rearrangement uses TRBV3-1 (or the pseudogene TRBV3-2) and TRBJ1-2; D perhaps matches TRBD1 (6 bases). The CDR3 sequence is 14 residues long. The V end lost 4 bases, the J end lost 4 bases, and 13 bases lay between the germline ends. Germline CDR1 and CDR2: LGHDT and YNNKEL (reference sequence). The CDR3 nucleotides are TGTGCCAGCAGCCCGGGACACGAAATCTATGGCTACACCTTC. Its translation is CASSPGHEIYGYTF.

CDR3 protein: CASSYRPNTEAFF. CDR3 nucleotides: TGTGCCAGCAGTTACAGACCGAACACTGAAGCTTTCTTT. The rearrangement joins TRBV6-5 to TRBJ1-1; no clear D gene. V lost 2 bases, J lost 1 base, and 5 bases lay in between. CDR3 length: 13 amino acids. Germline V gene data show CDR1 as MNHEY and CDR2 as SVGAGI.

The chain uses TRBV28 and TRBJ2-7; weak D call: TRBD1 (5 bases). The length of the CDR3 is 15 residues. CDR1 is MDHEN and CDR2 is SYDVKM in the germline V gene. Trimming pared 6 bases from V and 5 bases from J, leaving 20 bases between. The chain's CDR3 is CASSPGRVFSDEQYF. CDR3 DNA: TGTGCCAGCAGCCCCGGCAGGGTTTTTTCGGACGAGCAGTACTTC.

The V gene is TRBV3-1 (or the pseudogene TRBV3-2), the J gene TRBJ1-6; D possibly corresponds to TRBD1 (5 bases). Trimming removed 0 bases from V and 7 bases from J, with 16 bases in between. From germline, CDR1 is LGHDT and CDR2 YNNKEL (reference sequence). This CDR3 contains 17 residues. CDR3 sequence reads: CASSQDRSGTPNSPLHF. The CDR3 region has the DNA TGTGCCAGCAGCCAAGATCGGTCAGGGACCCCAAATTCACCCCTCCACTTT.

V is TRBV7-8 and J is TRBJ2-1, with 13 bases matching TRBD2. Germline lookup yields CDR1 SGHVS and CDR2 FQNEAQ. This CDR3 contains 14 residues. V shed 5 bases and J 8 bases; nucleotides not matched to a gene: 3. CDR3 in amino acids: CASSRGLAGYEQFF. As DNA, the CDR3 is TGTGCCAGCAGCCGGGGACTAGCGGGATATGAGCAGTTCTTC.

The rearrangement links TRBV7-8 to TRBJ1-4; possibly TRBD1 for D (5 bases). The V and J ends lost 2 bases and 5 bases respectively, with 6 bases between them. Germline V gives CDR1 SGHVS, CDR2 FQNEAQ. CDR3 length: 13 residues. Here the CDR3 reads CASSLRQNEKLFF. The CDR3 nucleotides are TGTGCCAGCAGCTTAAGACAGAATGAAAAACTGTTTTTT. The whole variable domain, remainder taken from reference TRBV7-8 and TRBJ1-4, is GAGVSQSPRYKVAKRGQDVALRCDPISGHVSLFWYQQALGQGPEFLTYFQNEAQLDKSGLPSDRFFAERPEGSVSTLKIQRTQQEDSAVYLCASSLRQNEKLFFGSGTQLSVL.

In its sample, this clone was seen once. The rearrangement links TRBV9 to TRBJ1-2; tentative D call: TRBD1 (6 bases). The CDR3 spans 14 residues. CDR1 and CDR2 (germline): SGDLS, YYNGEE. V was cut by 4 bases and J by 8 bases, with 18 bases left in between. Here the CDR3 reads CASSLPGGDRGYTF. In DNA form, the CDR3 reads TGTGCCAGCAGCCTCCCCGGGGGAGACAGGGGCTACACCTTC.

The chain couples TRBV6-6 to TRBJ1-5; tentative D call: TRBD1 (6 bases). CDR1 MNHNY and CDR2 SVGAGI come from the germline V gene (reference sequence). V was trimmed by 8 bases and J by 2 bases, leaving 10 bases between them. This CDR3 comprises 13 residues. The CDR3 spells CASLRGGNQPQHF. The CDR3 region has the DNA TGTGCCAGCCTGAGGGGGGGCAATCAGCCCCAGCATTTT.

The rearrangement links TRBV3-1 (or the pseudogene TRBV3-2) to TRBJ2-5; no reliable D call. Germline assignment: CDR1 LGHDT and CDR2 YNNKEL (reference sequence). V was pared by 0 bases and J by 2 bases, with 7 bases between. The CDR3 length is 14 residues. The CDR3 nucleotides read TGTGCCAGCAGCCAAGATACCAGGCAAGAGACCCAGTACTTC. Protein sequence: CASSQDTRQETQYF.

V and J are TRBV5-8 and TRBJ2-1; 8 bases line up with TRBD2. The CDR3 length is 16 residues. Germline loops: CDR1 SGHTS, CDR2 YDEGEE. V was clipped by 4 bases and J by 1 base; unmatched bases: 7. CDR3 in amino acids: CASSARLALSYNEQFF. CDR3 nucleotides: TGTGCCAGCAGCGCCCGACTAGCGCTTTCCTACAATGAGCAGTTCTTC. The complete variable domain, with remaining parts taken from reference TRBV5-8 and TRBJ2-1, reads EAGVTQSPTHLIKTRGQQATLRCSPISGHTSVYWYQQALGLGLQFLLWYDEGEERNRGNFPPRFSGRQFPNYSSELNVNALELEDSALYLCASSARLALSYNEQFFGPGTRLTVL.

The rearrangement joins TRBV3-1 (or the pseudogene TRBV3-2) to TRBJ1-2, with a tentative D call TRBD1 (5 bases). V lost 5 bases and J lost 8, with 15 bases in between. CDR3 size: 13 residues. Germline lookup yields CDR1 LGHDT and CDR2 YNNKEL (reference sequence). CDR3 sequence (DNA): TGTGCCAGCAGCTCCTTGGTGGGGGGAGGCTACACCTTC. Amino acids: CASSSLVGGGYTF.

The J gene is TRBJ2-7, the V gene TRBV20-1, with D possibly being TRBD1 or TRBD2 (5 bases each). Germline values: CDR1 DFQATT, CDR2 SNEGSKA (reference sequence). The CDR3 contains 11 residues. The ends were cut back, 6 bases at V and 9 bases at J, with 15 bases in the middle. CDR3 DNA sequence: TGCAGTGCCCCGGGGCCCGCGGGGCAGTACTTC. This encodes CSAPGPAGQYF.

The rearrangement links TRBV25-1 to TRBJ1-2; D remains ambiguous. CDR1 is MGHDK and CDR2 is SYGVNS in the germline V gene. Trimming removed 4 bases at V and 8 bases at J, with 26 bases between. The CDR3 runs to 17 residues. The CDR3 here is CASSGLGGRSSKGGYTF. The CDR3 bases are TGTGCCAGCAGTGGCTTAGGAGGGCGATCTTCGAAGGGAGGCTACACCTTC.

The chain uses TRBV9 and TRBJ2-7, with unresolved D. Germline CDR1 and CDR2: SGDLS and YYNGEE. Deletions cut 3 bases from V and 4 bases from J, with 11 bases between. The CDR3 extends over 13 amino acids. The CDR3 coding sequence is TGTGCCAGCAGCGCAGTCCCCGGGTACGAGCAGTACTTC. Its translation: CASSAVPGYEQYF.

The V and J genes are TRBV25-1 and TRBJ2-7; unclear D gene. The CDR3 is 15 residues long. Trimming shortened V by 6 bases and J by 3 bases, and 18 bases separated the two germline ends. Per the germline V gene, CDR1 is MGHDK and CDR2 is SYGVNS. As DNA, the CDR3 is TGTGCCAGCAGGCCCCCTGGCTTCTCATTCTACGAGCAGTACTTC. This sequence encodes CASRPPGFSFYEQYF.

The V and J genes are TRBV28 and TRBJ1-3; the D is unclear. The germline gives CDR1 MDHEN, CDR2 SYDVKM. The CDR3 consists of 15 residues. Trimming pared 7 bases from V and 0 bases from J, leaving 13 bases between. CDR3 protein: CASNRRAGSGNTIYF. The CDR3 nucleotides are TGTGCCAGCAACCGCCGGGCAGGCTCTGGAAACACCATATATTTT. Full variable domain (outside the CDR3, taken from reference TRBV28 and TRBJ1-3): DVKVTQSSRYLVKRTGEKVFLECVQDMDHENMFWYRQDPGLGLRLIYFSYDVKMKEKGDIPEGYSVSREKKERFSLILESASTNQTSMYLCASNRRAGSGNTIYFGEGSWLTVV.

V gene TRBV2 combines with J gene TRBJ1-2; 8 bases line up with TRBD1. From germline, CDR1 is SNHLY and CDR2 FYNNEI. The trim removed 4 bases at V and 7 bases at J, leaving 8 bases unmatched. This CDR3 has 14 amino acids. CDR3 amino acids: CASSARTGSGGYTF. CDR3 DNA sequence: TGTGCCAGCAGTGCTAGGACAGGGTCGGGTGGCTACACCTTC.

This chain joins TRBV2 and TRBJ2-7; D gene uncertain. CDR3 length equals 13 residues. V dropped 4 bases and J dropped 2 bases, with 9 bases sitting between them. Germline V gene lookup returns CDR1 SNHLY and CDR2 FYNNEI. The CDR3 sequence is CASSVRRTYEQYF. As DNA, the CDR3 is TGTGCCAGCAGTGTAAGACGGACCTACGAGCAGTACTTC.

This chain links TRBV4-3 with TRBJ1-5; D remains ambiguous. CDR3 length: 12 amino acids. The V end was cut by 1 base, the J end by 6 bases, with 4 bases between. Germline lookup yields CDR1 LGHNA and CDR2 YSLEER. In DNA form, the CDR3 reads TGCGCCAGCAGCCAAGTAACTCAGCCCCAGCATTTT. Its translation: CASSQVTQPQHF.